Shown below are 32 T cell receptor beta chains from a single sample sequenced in a study of cytomegalovirus exposure and HLA in healthy donors. The PCR had 60 Vbeta and 13 Jbeta primers. Method: immunoSEQ multiplex PCR; TCRdb's copy keeps in-frame clones and lacks some. The sample lists fewer than 100,000 clones; around 77% were seen once. Sequenced material: PBMCs. Receptors were obtained from a female donor in good health and CMV-seronegative.

The chain uses TRBV5-4 and TRBJ1-1, with 7 bases lining up with TRBD1. Germline V gives CDR1 SGHNT, CDR2 YYREEE (reference sequence). V lost 2 bases, J lost 2 bases, and 9 bases stayed unmatched. The CDR3 totals 16 residues. CDR3: CASSFVYRDRNTEAFF. In DNA form, the CDR3 reads TGTGCCAGCAGCTTTGTCTACCGGGACAGAAACACTGAAGCTTTCTTT.

The genes are TRBV15 and TRBJ1-6; 8 nucleotides agree with TRBD1. The CDR3 sequence is 14 residues long. The V gene's germline CDR1 is LNHNV and CDR2 YYDKDF (reference sequence). With V trimmed by 5 bases and J by 7 bases, 4 bases remained unmatched. The CDR3 region is CATSADRGNSPLHF. For the CDR3, the DNA is TGTGCCACCAGCGCCGACAGGGGAAATTCACCCCTCCACTTT.

This clone was found a few times. CDR3 DNA: TGTGCCAGCAGCCTATCCAGGACTAGCGGGAGAGGCGAGCAGTACTTC. As protein: CASSLSRTSGRGEQYF. V usage is TRBV4-2 and J usage is TRBJ2-7; the match to TRBD2 covers 13 bases. The CDR3 runs to 16 residues. Per the germline V gene, CDR1 is LGHNA and CDR2 is YNFKEQ. V shed 4 bases and J 6 bases; nucleotides not matched to a gene: 9.

This chain uses TRBV2 with TRBJ1-2, with TRBD1 matching over 7 bases. V dropped 7 bases and J dropped 8; count of bases not matched to a gene: 13. The germline gives CDR1 SNHLY, CDR2 FYNNEI. This CDR3 is 14 amino acids long. CDR3 amino acids: CASIRQGGHGGYTF. CDR3 nucleotide sequence: TGTGCCAGCATCCGACAGGGCGGTCACGGAGGCTACACCTTC. The complete variable domain, with remaining parts taken from reference TRBV2 and TRBJ1-2, reads EPEVTQTPSHQVTQMGQEVILRCVPISNHLYFYWYRQILGQKVEFLVSFYNNEISEKSEIFDDQFSVERPDGSNFTLKIRSTKLEDSAMYFCASIRQGGHGGYTFGSGTRLTVV.

This clone was seen only a few times. J is TRBJ2-5 and V is TRBV6-6, with TRBD2 identical over 10 bases. This CDR3 is 16 amino acids long. Trimming cost V 6 bases and J 2 bases; bases outside gene matches: 9. Per germline, CDR1 MNHNY and CDR2 SVGAGI (reference sequence). CDR3 in amino acids: CASRGQRGGGQETQYF. CDR3 sequence (DNA): TGTGCCAGCAGAGGGCAGCGGGGGGGCGGACAAGAGACCCAGTACTTC.

The V gene is TRBV27, the J gene TRBJ2-7, with 9 positions matching TRBD2. J lost 2 bases, V lost 7 bases, and 24 bases had no gene match. The CDR3 contains 20 residues. Germline V CDR1 and CDR2: MNHEY, SMNVEV (reference sequence). CDR3 DNA: TGTGCCAGCAACCTACCACCGGGACTAGCAAATGTTCGATTAACCTACGAGCAGTACTTC. Translation gives CASNLPPGLANVRLTYEQYF.

The chain combines TRBV19 with TRBJ2-1; the match to TRBD2 covers 10 bases. This CDR3 region has 14 residues. With 7 bases clipped from V and 6 bases from J, the junction kept 6 bases outside the gene matches. Germline CDR1 and CDR2: LNHDA and SQIVND (reference sequence). CDR3 residues: CASKAGGPSNEQFF. CDR3 nucleotides: TGTGCCAGTAAAGCGGGAGGGCCTAGCAATGAGCAGTTCTTC.

The J gene is TRBJ1-5, the V gene TRBV7-8; D is unclear. Germline V CDR1 and CDR2: SGHVS, FQNEAQ. This CDR3 contains 12 residues. Trimming stripped 3 bases from V and 5 bases from J, with 5 bases between. The CDR3 spells CASSFRDQPQHF. CDR3 sequence (DNA): TGTGCCAGCAGCTTTCGTGATCAGCCCCAGCATTTT.

This clone has a handful of counts. The rearrangement links TRBV7-6 to TRBJ1-6; D may be TRBD1 (5 bases). The germline V gene has CDR1 SGHVS and CDR2 FNYEAQ. The CDR3 contains 16 residues. Trimming took off 4 bases at V and 7 bases at J, with 17 bases between the two ends. The DNA for the CDR3 is TGTGCCAGCAGCTCACGAGTGGGGGGAGAAAATTCACCCCTCCACTTT. Amino acid sequence: CASSSRVGGENSPLHF.

The chain recombines TRBV27 with TRBJ1-3, with D unresolved. The CDR3 is 16 amino acids. V was clipped by 3 bases and J by 7 bases, with 19 bases between them. Germline loops: CDR1 MNHEY, CDR2 SMNVEV (reference sequence). The CDR3 sequence is CASSLTSSVFGNTIYF. CDR3 DNA sequence: TGTGCCAGCAGTTTGACCTCCAGCGTTTTCGGGAACACCATATATTTT.

This clone showed up just a few times. The genes are TRBV19 and TRBJ1-2, with TRBD1 identical over 9 bases. Unmatched junction bases numbered 3, after V lost 3 bases and J lost 1 base. This CDR3 is built from 15 residues. Germline values: CDR1 LNHDA, CDR2 SQIVND (reference sequence). CDR3 in amino acids: CASSMGQGGNYGYTF. For the CDR3, the DNA is TGTGCCAGTAGTATGGGACAGGGAGGTAACTATGGCTACACCTTC.

The V and J genes are TRBV5-4 and TRBJ1-1; 7 positions agree with TRBD1. The trim removed 1 base at V and 5 bases at J, leaving 11 bases unmatched. Per germline, CDR1 SGHNT and CDR2 YYREEE (reference sequence). The CDR3 sequence is 16 residues long. CDR3: CASSLLYYRGRTEAFF. In DNA, the CDR3 is TGTGCCAGCAGCTTGTTGTATTACAGGGGAAGAACTGAAGCTTTCTTT.

In its sample, this clone was seen once. This rearrangement joins TRBV4-1 to TRBJ1-4; the D gene is possibly TRBD1 (5 bases). Germline V gene sequence: CDR1 MGHRA, CDR2 YSYEKL. This CDR3 is built from 15 residues. V lost 2 bases and J lost 8, with 15 bases in between. The CDR3 bases are TGCGCCAGCAGCCAAAGCTGGACATTAGGAGAAAAACTGTTTTTT. Translated, it gives CASSQSWTLGEKLFF.

The rearrangement joins TRBV5-1 to TRBJ2-7; maybe TRBD1 (6 bases). This CDR3 has 15 amino acids. The V end was cut by 0 bases, the J end by 0 bases, with 10 bases between. Germline values: CDR1 SGHRS, CDR2 YFSETQ. The CDR3 bases are TGCGCCAGCAGCTTGGTAACAGGGCTCTCCTACGAGCAGTACTTC. Translating it yields CASSLVTGLSYEQYF.

The chain has TRBV15 and TRBJ2-7; TRBD1 matches 8 bases. The CDR3 is made up of 17 amino acids. V dropped 5 bases and J dropped 0; count of bases not matched to a gene: 12. Germline V lookup: CDR1 LNHNV, CDR2 YYDKDF (reference sequence). This CDR3 reads CATSSSMRTGLSYEQYF. As DNA, the CDR3 is TGTGCCACCAGCTCATCAATGCGGACAGGGCTCTCCTACGAGCAGTACTTC.

This clone was seen more than once but under ten times. The chain links TRBV21-1 to TRBJ2-1; TRBD1 reflects the table's D call only, with no check against the DNA. TRBV21-1 is a pseudogene. The CDR3 is 17 residues long. In DNA form, the CDR3 reads TGTGCCAGCAGCACTCACCCCGGGACAGGGGGCTTCAATGAGCAGTTCTTC. It translates to CASSTHPGTGGFNEQFF.

The table lists this clone with a count of one. This rearrangement joins TRBV6-1 to TRBJ2-7, with 10 bases lining up with TRBD1. V was clipped by 6 bases and J by 1 base; unmatched bases: 3. In germline, CDR1 is MNHNS, CDR2 SASEGT. The CDR3 is 14 residues long. CDR3: CASRWTGGSYEQYF. CDR3 nucleotide sequence: TGTGCCAGCAGGTGGACAGGGGGGTCCTACGAGCAGTACTTC.

The rearrangement uses TRBV5-4 and TRBJ2-2; TRBD1 matches 8 bases. Per the germline V gene, CDR1 is SGHNT and CDR2 is YYREEE (reference sequence). Trimming removed 0 bases from V and 2 bases from J; junction bases left unmatched: 6. CDR3 length: 17 amino acids. In nucleotides, the CDR3 is TGTGCCAGCAGCTTGGAGGCTCAGGGGGCCAACACCGGGGAGCTGTTTTTT. Translation gives CASSLEAQGANTGELFF.

The chain joins TRBV6-5 to TRBJ1-3; no clear D. The CDR3 runs to 15 residues. V was trimmed by 6 bases and J by 4 bases, leaving 16 bases between them. Germline CDR1 and CDR2: MNHEY and SVGAGI. The CDR3, as DNA: TGTGCCAGCAGATCCTCGATTGGAGCCGGAAACACCATATATTTT. Translated: CASRSSIGAGNTIYF.

In nucleotides, the CDR3 is TGTGCCAGCAGCGCCCCCGGGACTCTCTTAGAGACCCAGTACTTC. Translation: CASSAPGTLLETQYF. The genes are TRBV7-8 and TRBJ2-5; D may be TRBD2 (6 bases). Germline V gives CDR1 SGHVS, CDR2 FQNEAQ. The CDR3 sequence is 15 residues long. V lost 5 bases to trimming and J lost 4 bases, with 17 bases between them.

This clone came up a few times. The gene calls are TRBV5-1 and TRBJ1-2; a weak D match, TRBD1 (6 bases). The CDR3 is 14 residues long. Trimming took off 0 bases at V and 6 bases at J, with 12 bases between the two ends. Germline lookup yields CDR1 SGHRS and CDR2 YFSETQ. CDR3 protein: CASSLEQGKNGYTF. Here the CDR3 DNA reads TGCGCCAGCAGCTTGGAACAGGGAAAGAATGGCTACACCTTC.

CDR3 sequence (DNA): TGTGCCAGCAGCGCGGGACAGGGGCACGCCTACGAGCAGTACTTC. This sequence encodes CASSAGQGHAYEQYF. The chain uses TRBV7-3 and TRBJ2-5, with 10 bases identical to TRBD1. The end of the DNA is better explained by TRBJ2-7, so the J call may be wrong. Germline-derived CDR1 and CDR2 are SGHTA and FQGTGA. This CDR3 spans 15 amino acids.

This clone was seen a few times. The chain carries TRBV9 and TRBJ1-6; 7 bases are shared with TRBD1. Trimming cost V 4 bases and J 7 bases; bases outside gene matches: 5. Germline loops: CDR1 SGDLS, CDR2 YYNGEE. The length of the CDR3 is 14 residues. CDR3 loop: CASSLGDSNSPLHF. The CDR3 DNA sequence: TGTGCCAGCAGCCTGGGGGACAGCAATTCACCCCTCCACTTT.

Remarks on this clone: Germline and junction disagree at one end, which may indicate a read error. The chain combines TRBV7-7 with TRBJ2-1; a weak D match, TRBD2 (6 bases). This CDR3 comprises 13 residues. The germline gives CDR1 SSHAT, CDR2 FNYEAQ (reference sequence). The chain's CDR3 is CASSLTRDSGQFF. For the CDR3, the DNA is TGTGCTAGCAGCTTAACCCGGGACTCCGGGCAGTTCTTC. Together with reference TRBV7-7 and TRBJ2-1, the CDR3 gives the full variable domain: GAGVSQSPRYKVTKRGQDVTLRCDPISSHATLYWYQQALGQGPEFLTYFNYEAQPDKSGLPSDRFSAERPEGSISTLTIQRTEQRDSAMYRCASSLTRDSGQFFGPGTRLTVL.

V and J are TRBV28 and TRBJ1-4, with a tentative D call TRBD1 (5 bases). This CDR3 has 15 amino acids. Germline CDR1 and CDR2: MDHEN and SYDVKM. V lost 4 bases, J lost 6 bases, and 15 bases lay in between. The CDR3 DNA sequence: TGTGCCAGCAGTTCGGGCGGGGCGGGGTATGAAAAACTGTTTTTT. The encoded protein is CASSSGGAGYEKLFF.

The CDR3 here is CASSEFGVAGNEQFF. CDR3 nucleotides: TGTGCCAGCAGTGAATTTGGGGTAGCGGGAAATGAGCAGTTCTTC. The V call is TRBV25-1, the J call TRBJ2-1; TRBD2 aligns across 8 bases. Germline V gene lookup returns CDR1 MGHDK and CDR2 SYGVNS. The CDR3 contains 15 residues. V shed 1 base, J shed 7 bases, and the junction held 6 bases outside the gene matches.

In its sample, this clone was seen a few times. V is TRBV19 and J is TRBJ2-3; TRBD1 matches 7 bases. The CDR3 has 15 residues. Germline V gene sequence: CDR1 LNHDA, CDR2 SQIVND (reference sequence). Germline trimming cut 6 bases from V and 0 bases from J; bases unmatched to any gene: 6. In nucleotides, the CDR3 is TGTGCCAGTAGGACCGGGACAGCAAGCACAGATACGCAGTATTTT. Translated: CASRTGTASTDTQYF.

The chain links TRBV5-6 to TRBJ1-2; D might be TRBD1 (6 bases). The CDR3 has 13 residues. With 2 bases removed from V and 8 bases from J, the gap between germline ends came to 13 bases. The germline V gene encodes CDR1 SGHDT and CDR2 YYEEEE. The CDR3 coding sequence is TGTGCCAGCAGCTTACCAGCAGGGGAAGGCTACACCTTC. Translating gives CASSLPAGEGYTF.

V is TRBV18 and J is TRBJ1-6, with D hard to call. Germline V gives CDR1 KGHSH, CDR2 LQKENI. The ends were cut back, 4 bases at V and 4 bases at J, with 8 bases in the middle. CDR3 length: 14 amino acids. The CDR3 sequence is CASSHTDYNSPLHF. CDR3 nucleotide sequence: TGTGCCAGCTCACATACAGATTATAATTCACCCCTCCACTTT.

The chain uses TRBV5-4 and TRBJ2-4, with 12 bases aligning to TRBD2. CDR3 length equals 18 residues. V lost 4 bases to trimming and J lost 4 bases; unmatched junction nucleotides: 12. The germline CDR1 and CDR2 sequences are SGHNT and YYREEE (reference sequence). The CDR3 here is CASSLVPSGRAGKNIQYF. The CDR3 bases are TGTGCCAGCAGCCTGGTCCCTAGCGGGAGGGCCGGGAAAAACATTCAGTACTTC.

The CDR3: CASSSTGNQPQHF. As DNA, the CDR3 is TGTGCCAGCAGCTCTACAGGGAATCAGCCCCAGCATTTT. V and J are TRBV9 and TRBJ1-5, with D maybe TRBD1 (6 bases). The CDR3 sequence is 13 residues long. Trimming cost V 4 bases and J 4 bases, with 9 bases left between them. The germline V gene encodes CDR1 SGDLS and CDR2 YYNGEE.

J is TRBJ2-7 and V is TRBV7-2, with D possibly matching TRBD1 (6 bases). Looked up from germline, CDR1 is SGHTA and CDR2 is FQGNSA. Between the trimmed V and J ends, which lost 5 bases and 7 bases, there was a span of 15 bases. The CDR3 spans 13 residues. CDR3 residues: CASSPPGAREQYF. CDR3 DNA: TGTGCCAGCAGCCCTCCAGGGGCACGGGAGCAGTACTTC. Supplemented by reference TRBV7-2 and TRBJ2-7, the full variable domain reads GAGVSQSPSNKVTEKGKDVELRCDPISGHTALYWYRQSLGQGLEFLIYFQGNSAPDKSGLPSDRFSAERTGGSVSTLTIQRTQQEDSAVYLCASSPPGAREQYFGPGTRLTVT.